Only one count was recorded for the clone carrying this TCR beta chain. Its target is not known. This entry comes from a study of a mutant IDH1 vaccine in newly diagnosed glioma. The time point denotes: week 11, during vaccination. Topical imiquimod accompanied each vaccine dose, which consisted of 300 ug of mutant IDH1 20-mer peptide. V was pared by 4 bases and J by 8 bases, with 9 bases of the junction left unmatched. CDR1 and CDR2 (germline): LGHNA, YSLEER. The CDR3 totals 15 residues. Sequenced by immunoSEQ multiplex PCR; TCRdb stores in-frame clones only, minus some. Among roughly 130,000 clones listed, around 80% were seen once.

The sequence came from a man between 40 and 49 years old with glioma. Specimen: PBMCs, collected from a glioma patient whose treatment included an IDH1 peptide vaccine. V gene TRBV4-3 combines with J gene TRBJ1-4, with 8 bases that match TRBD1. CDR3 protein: CASSRTGGSGEKLFF. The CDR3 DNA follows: TGCGCCAGCAGCCGCACAGGGGGGTCGGGCGAAAAACTGTTTTTT.